This T cell receptor beta chain was recorded in a study of blood T cell repertoires in COVID-19. This CDR3 contains 16 residues. Trimming cost V 7 bases and J 0 bases, with 16 bases left between them. In germline, CDR1 is LNHDA, CDR2 SQIVND (reference sequence). Profiled with immunoSEQ multiplex PCR; TCRdb holds only in-frame clones, not every one. The sample gives 55,000 to 80,000 clones, about 76% of which show up once; approximately 5.1% is in the top ten. The material sequenced was peripheral blood. The TCR sequence derives from a human donor in a cohort sampled during active COVID-19. The rearrangement joins TRBV19 to TRBJ1-5; the D gene is possibly TRBD1 (5 bases). The CDR3 DNA reads as TGTGCCAGTACCTCAGCGGGGGGAATTAGCAATCAGCCCCAGCATTTT. Translated, it gives CASTSAGGISNQPQHF. Combining the CDR3 with reference TRBV19 and TRBJ1-5 gives the whole variable domain DGGITQSPKYLFRKEGQNVTLSCEQNLNHDAMYWYRQDPGQGLRLIYYSQIVNDFQKGDIAEGYSVSREKKESFPLTVTSAQKNPTAFYLCASTSAGGISNQPQHFGDGTRLSIL.